This passage covers 14 T cell receptor beta chains from one sample sequenced in a study of T cell responses to AZD1222 COVID-19 vaccine. Profiling relied on immunoSEQ multiplex PCR, and the TCRdb table lists in-frame clones only, not all of them. The profile shows around 90,000 clones, 80% to 90% of them singletons. Sample: peripheral blood, taken on day 0 of AZD1222 vaccination. These receptors all come from an adult in good health.

This clone was recorded once. This chain links TRBV5-6 with TRBJ1-2; the D gene is possibly TRBD1 (6 bases). The CDR3 runs to 13 residues. Trimming left V 1 base short and J 7 bases short, with 11 bases between. Germline loops: CDR1 SGHDT, CDR2 YYEEEE. In nucleotides, the CDR3 is TGTGCCAGCAGCTTGACAGGGACGAGTGGCTACACCTTC. Protein sequence: CASSLTGTSGYTF.

A few counts support this clone. The chain links TRBV5-8 to TRBJ1-3; D ambiguous. The CDR3 contains 13 residues. V gave up 0 bases and J gave up 7 bases, with 8 bases separating them. Germline V gene lookup returns CDR1 SGHTS and CDR2 YDEGEE. CDR3 nucleotides: TGTGCCAGCAGCTTGGGCTCAGCGAACACCATATATTTT. Amino acids: CASSLGSANTIYF.

This chain connects TRBV30 to TRBJ1-1; tentatively, D is TRBD1 (5 bases). Germline V gene sequence: CDR1 GTSNPN, CDR2 SVGIG (reference sequence). V was cut by 3 bases and J by 7 bases, with 9 bases left in between. The CDR3 covers 11 residues. CDR3 residues: CAWRPQDEAFF. CDR3 nucleotide sequence: TGTGCCTGGAGGCCACAGGATGAAGCTTTCTTT.

The J gene is TRBJ2-1, the V gene TRBV7-2; D gene ambiguous. V gave up 4 bases and J gave up 10 bases, with 11 bases separating them. Germline V gene sequence: CDR1 SGHTA, CDR2 FQGNSA. The CDR3 runs 12 residues. CDR3 sequence (DNA): TGTGCCAGCAGCTACTTAGCTGGGGAGCAGTTCTTC. This translates into CASSYLAGEQFF.

The chain couples TRBV6-5 to TRBJ2-5, with D tentatively TRBD1 (6 bases). The CDR3 sequence is 14 residues long. The ends were cut back, 5 bases at V and 5 bases at J, with 15 bases in the middle. CDR1 is MNHEY, CDR2 SVGAGI, per germline. The CDR3 coding sequence is TGTGCCAGCAGTCGGGACACCTGGCGGGAGACCCAGTACTTC. It codes for CASSRDTWRETQYF.

This clone was observed a single time. This rearrangement joins TRBV7-2 to TRBJ1-1; 7 bases line up with TRBD1. Trimming cost V 2 bases and J 10 bases; bases outside gene matches: 7. This CDR3 has 13 residues. The germline CDR1 and CDR2 sequences are SGHTA and FQGNSA. The CDR3 sequence is CASSLNRGLAAFF. For the CDR3, the DNA is TGTGCCAGCAGCTTAAACAGGGGTTTGGCAGCTTTCTTT.

This chain connects TRBV6-5 to TRBJ2-5, with D perhaps assigned TRBD1 or TRBD2 (5 bases each). The germline V and J ends were trimmed by 3 bases and 4 bases, with 12 bases remaining between them. CDR3 length: 14 residues. Per germline, CDR1 MNHEY and CDR2 SVGAGI. CDR3 sequence reads: CASSYGTLGETQYF. The CDR3 DNA reads as TGTGCCAGCAGTTATGGGACCCTTGGAGAGACCCAGTACTTC.

The chain recombines TRBV27 with TRBJ2-6; 8 nucleotides align to TRBD1. V lost 2 bases, J lost 0 bases, and 6 bases stayed unmatched. Germline V CDR1 and CDR2: MNHEY, SMNVEV (reference sequence). The length of the CDR3 is 18 residues. The CDR3 nucleotides read TGTGCCAGCAGTTTACGGACAGGGTGGGACTCTGGGGCCAACGTCCTGACTTTC. This sequence encodes CASSLRTGWDSGANVLTF.

A single count supports this clone. V and J are TRBV7-2 and TRBJ2-7, with TRBD2 identical over 7 bases. The CDR3 covers 16 residues. With 0 bases clipped from V and 6 bases from J, the junction kept 11 bases outside the gene matches. Per the germline V gene, CDR1 is SGHTA and CDR2 is FQGNSA. For the CDR3, the DNA is TGTGCCAGCAGCTTAGCCCCGCCGGGGGGATCTATCGAGCAGTACTTC. Amino acid sequence: CASSLAPPGGSIEQYF.

The chain combines TRBV4-3 with TRBJ2-5; 10 bases align to TRBD1. After removal of 1 base from V and 5 bases from J, the junction contained 10 bases not matched to a gene. CDR1 is LGHNA and CDR2 is YSLEER in the germline V gene. This CDR3 region has 17 residues. The CDR3 DNA sequence: TGCGCCAGCAGCCAAGTGTGGACAGGGGGGGGAGGGGAGACCCAGTACTTC. It encodes CASSQVWTGGGGETQYF.

The V call is TRBV7-2, the J call TRBJ2-7, with D possibly being TRBD1 or TRBD2 (5 bases each). The CDR3 covers 16 residues. Germline CDR1 is SGHTA and CDR2 is FQGNSA. V lost 5 bases to trimming and J lost 8 bases, with 25 bases between them. The CDR3 loop is CASSLMGDLSRSKQYF. The CDR3 coding sequence is TGTGCCAGCAGCCTCATGGGGGACCTCTCACGATCTAAGCAGTACTTC.

The chain combines TRBV27 with TRBJ2-7; 8 bases agree with TRBD2. The germline V gene encodes CDR1 MNHEY and CDR2 SMNVEV (reference sequence). The junction had 4 bases not matched to a gene; V was cut back by 2 bases and J by 4 bases. This CDR3 spans 14 amino acids. The CDR3 is CASSLGGRLYEQYF. The CDR3 nucleotides read TGTGCCAGCAGTTTAGGCGGGAGGTTATACGAGCAGTACTTC.

This clone was detected once. This chain connects TRBV7-9 to TRBJ1-6, with 9 positions matching TRBD1. The CDR3 runs to 14 residues. In germline, CDR1 is SEHNR, CDR2 FQNEAQ (reference sequence). V lost 6 bases to trimming and J lost 7 bases; unmatched junction nucleotides: 4. For the CDR3, the DNA is TGTGCCAGCAGTACAGGACAGGGGAATTCACCCCTCCACTTT. Protein: CASSTGQGNSPLHF.

The rearrangement links TRBV21-1 to TRBJ1-5. TRBV21-1 is tagged as a pseudogene. This CDR3 has 12 amino acids. CDR3 nucleotide sequence: TGTGCCAGCAGCAAAAGCAATCAGCCCCAGCATTTT. It codes for CASSKSNQPQHF.